This T cell receptor beta chain is drawn from a study of cytomegalovirus exposure and HLA in healthy donors. V was pared by 4 bases and J by 7 bases, with 17 bases between. Germline V gene data show CDR1 as SGHRS and CDR2 as YFSETQ. The CDR3 has 15 residues. 13 Jbeta primers and 60 Vbeta primers were used for the PCR. The table came from immunoSEQ multiplex PCR; TCRdb's copy has only in-frame clones and leaves some out. The sample has 130,000 to 150,000 clones, 80% seen once. This receptor was obtained from a young man in good health and CMV-seronegative. The specimen sequenced was PBMCs. This sequence joins TRBV5-1 and TRBJ2-2, with a possible D match to TRBD2 (6 bases). Written as DNA, the CDR3 is TGCGCCAGCAGCCCCCGGCGGGGCCCGGGCGGGGAGCTGTTTTTT. This encodes CASSPRRGPGGELFF.